The present T cell receptor beta chain was sequenced within a study of T cell changes during pregnancy in multiple sclerosis. Profiling relied on immunoSEQ multiplex PCR, and the TCRdb table lists in-frame clones only, not all of them. Here the sample spans some 75,000 clones, 90% to 95% being singletons. Trimming removed 5 bases at V and 3 bases at J, with 18 bases between. This CDR3 contains 15 residues. Germline V gene sequence: CDR1 SGHTS, CDR2 YDEGEE. The source of this sequence is a female donor with multiple sclerosis, enrolled in a pregnancy study. Specimen: peripheral blood, collected in the second trimester of pregnancy. The chain has TRBV5-8 and TRBJ2-7, with D perhaps TRBD2 (6 bases). The CDR3 loop is CASRRGPGGGYEQYF. In DNA form, the CDR3 reads TGTGCCAGCAGGCGAGGGCCCGGGGGAGGCTACGAGCAGTACTTC.